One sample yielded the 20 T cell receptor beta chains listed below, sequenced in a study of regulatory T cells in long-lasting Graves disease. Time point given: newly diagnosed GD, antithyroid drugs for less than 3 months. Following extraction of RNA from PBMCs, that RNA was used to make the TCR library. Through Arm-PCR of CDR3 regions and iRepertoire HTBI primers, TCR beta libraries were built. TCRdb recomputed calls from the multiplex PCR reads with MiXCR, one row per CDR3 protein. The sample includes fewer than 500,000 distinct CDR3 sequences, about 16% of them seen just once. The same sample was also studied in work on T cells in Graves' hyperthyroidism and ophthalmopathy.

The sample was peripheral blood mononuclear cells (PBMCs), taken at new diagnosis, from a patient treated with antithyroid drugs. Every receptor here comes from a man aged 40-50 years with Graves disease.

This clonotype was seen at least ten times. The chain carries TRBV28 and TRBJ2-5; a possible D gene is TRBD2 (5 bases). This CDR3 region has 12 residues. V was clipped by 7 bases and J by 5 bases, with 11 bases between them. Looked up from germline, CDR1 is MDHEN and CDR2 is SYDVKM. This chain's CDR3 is CASTVGSETQYF. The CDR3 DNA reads TGTGCCAGCACTGTGGGGAGCGAGACCCAGTACTTC.

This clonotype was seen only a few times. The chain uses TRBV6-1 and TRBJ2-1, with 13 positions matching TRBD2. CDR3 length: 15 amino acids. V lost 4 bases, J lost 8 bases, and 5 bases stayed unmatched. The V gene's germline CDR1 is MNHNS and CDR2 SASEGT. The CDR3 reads CASSAGTSGTHEQFF. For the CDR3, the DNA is TGTGCCAGCAGTGCCGGGACTAGCGGGACCCATGAGCAGTTCTTC.

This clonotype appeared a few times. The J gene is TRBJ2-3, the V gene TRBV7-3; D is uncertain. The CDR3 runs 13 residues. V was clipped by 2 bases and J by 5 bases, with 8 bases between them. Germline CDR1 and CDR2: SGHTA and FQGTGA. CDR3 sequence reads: CASSLWFRDTQYF. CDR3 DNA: TGTGCCAGCAGCTTATGGTTCCGAGATACGCAGTATTTT. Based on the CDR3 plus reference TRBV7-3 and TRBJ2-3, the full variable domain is GAGVSQTPSNKVTEKGKYVELRCDPISGHTALYWYRQSLGQGPEFLIYFQGTGAADDSGLPNDRFFAVRPEGSVSTLKIQRTERGDSAVYLCASSLWFRDTQYFGPGTRLTVL.

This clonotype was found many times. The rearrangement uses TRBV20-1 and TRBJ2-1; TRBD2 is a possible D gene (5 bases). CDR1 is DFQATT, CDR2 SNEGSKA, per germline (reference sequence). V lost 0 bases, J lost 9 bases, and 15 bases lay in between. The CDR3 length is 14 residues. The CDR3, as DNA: TGCAGTGCTAGAGATCTAGCTCTACCGGGTGAGCAGTTCTTC. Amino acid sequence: CSARDLALPGEQFF.

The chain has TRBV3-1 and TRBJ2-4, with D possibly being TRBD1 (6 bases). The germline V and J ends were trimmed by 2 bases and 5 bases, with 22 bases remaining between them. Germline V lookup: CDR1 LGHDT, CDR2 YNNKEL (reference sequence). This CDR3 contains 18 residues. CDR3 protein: CASSQLKFGTSHQNIQYF. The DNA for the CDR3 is TGTGCCAGCAGCCAACTCAAATTCGGGACATCGCACCAAAACATTCAGTACTTC.

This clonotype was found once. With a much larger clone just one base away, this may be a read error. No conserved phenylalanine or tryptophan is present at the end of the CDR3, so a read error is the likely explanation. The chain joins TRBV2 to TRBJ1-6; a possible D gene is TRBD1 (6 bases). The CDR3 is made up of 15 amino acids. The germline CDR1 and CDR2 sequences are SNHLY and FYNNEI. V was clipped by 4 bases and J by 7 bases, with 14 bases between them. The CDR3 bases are TGTGCCAGCAGTGTACACAGGGTGGGGAATTCACCCCTCCACTCT. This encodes CASSVHRVGNSPLHS.

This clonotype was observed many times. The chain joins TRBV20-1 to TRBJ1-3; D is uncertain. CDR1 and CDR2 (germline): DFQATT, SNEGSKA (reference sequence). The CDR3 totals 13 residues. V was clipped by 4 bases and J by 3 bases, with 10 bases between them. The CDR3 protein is CSAITPGGNTIYF. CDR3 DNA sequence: TGCAGTGCTATCACCCCGGGTGGAAACACCATATATTTT.

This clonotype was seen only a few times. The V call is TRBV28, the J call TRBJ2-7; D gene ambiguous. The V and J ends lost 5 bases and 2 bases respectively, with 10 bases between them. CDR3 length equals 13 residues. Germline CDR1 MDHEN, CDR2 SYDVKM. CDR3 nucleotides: TGTGCCAGCAGTCTATTGACGGCCTACGAGCAGTACTTC. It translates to CASSLLTAYEQYF.

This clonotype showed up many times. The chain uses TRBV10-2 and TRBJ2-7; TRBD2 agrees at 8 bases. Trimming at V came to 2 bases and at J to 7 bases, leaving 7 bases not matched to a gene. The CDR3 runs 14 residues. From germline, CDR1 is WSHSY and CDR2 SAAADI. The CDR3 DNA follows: TGCGCCAGCAGTGAGCTCGGGACTAGGGGTGAGCAGTACTTC. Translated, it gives CASSELGTRGEQYF.

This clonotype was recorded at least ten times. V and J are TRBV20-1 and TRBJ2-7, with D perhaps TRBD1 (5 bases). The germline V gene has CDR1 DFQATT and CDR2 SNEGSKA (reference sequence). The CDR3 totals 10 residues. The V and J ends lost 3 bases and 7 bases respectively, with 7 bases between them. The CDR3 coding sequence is TGCAGTGCTAGGGACAATGAGCAGTACTTC. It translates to CSARDNEQYF.

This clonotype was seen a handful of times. DNA for the CDR3: TGTGCCAGCAGCTTAAGCCGGGCCGCTAATGAAAAACTGTTTTTT. This gives the protein CASSLSRAANEKLFF. The chain uses TRBV7-2 and TRBJ1-4; no reliable D call. The CDR3 is made up of 15 amino acids. V lost 2 bases to trimming and J lost 3 bases, with 10 bases between them. Germline V lookup: CDR1 SGHTA, CDR2 FQGNSA. The full variable domain, with the rest looked up from reference TRBV7-2 and TRBJ1-4, is GAGVSQSPSNKVTEKGKDVELRCDPISGHTALYWYRQSLGQGLEFLIYFQGNSAPDKSGLPSDRFSAERTGGSVSTLTIQRTQQEDSAVYLCASSLSRAANEKLFFGSGTQLSVL.

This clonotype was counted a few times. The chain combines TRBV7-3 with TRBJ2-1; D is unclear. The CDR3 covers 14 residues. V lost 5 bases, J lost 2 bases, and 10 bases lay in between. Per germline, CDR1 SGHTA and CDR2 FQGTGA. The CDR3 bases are TGTGCCAGCAGCCGCGGTGGAACCTACAATGAGCAGTTCTTC. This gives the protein CASSRGGTYNEQFF.

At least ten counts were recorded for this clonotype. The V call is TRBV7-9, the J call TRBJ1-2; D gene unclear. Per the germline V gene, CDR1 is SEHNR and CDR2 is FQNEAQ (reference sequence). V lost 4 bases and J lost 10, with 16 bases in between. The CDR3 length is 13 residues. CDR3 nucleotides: TGTGCCAGCAGCTCGGGCCCTCTTTCAGACTACACCTTC. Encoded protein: CASSSGPLSDYTF.

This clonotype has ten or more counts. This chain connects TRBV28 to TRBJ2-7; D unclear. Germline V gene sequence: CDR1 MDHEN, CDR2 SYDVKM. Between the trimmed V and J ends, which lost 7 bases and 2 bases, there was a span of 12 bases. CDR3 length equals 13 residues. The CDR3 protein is CASNLDVTYEQYF. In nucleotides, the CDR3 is TGTGCCAGCAATCTAGACGTTACCTACGAGCAGTACTTC.

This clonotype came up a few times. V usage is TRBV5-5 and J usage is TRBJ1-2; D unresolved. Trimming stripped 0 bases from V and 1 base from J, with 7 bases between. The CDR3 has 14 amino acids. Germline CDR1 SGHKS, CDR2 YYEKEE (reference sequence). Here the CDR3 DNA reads TGTGCCAGCAGCTTGGACTCAGTTAACTATGGCTACACCTTC. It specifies CASSLDSVNYGYTF.

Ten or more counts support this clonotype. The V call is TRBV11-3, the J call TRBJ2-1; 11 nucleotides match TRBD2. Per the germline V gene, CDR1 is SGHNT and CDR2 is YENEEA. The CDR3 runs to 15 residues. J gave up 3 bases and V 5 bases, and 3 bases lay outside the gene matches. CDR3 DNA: TGTGCCAGCAGCCCCGGGACTAGCGGCTACAATGAGCAGTTCTTC. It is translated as CASSPGTSGYNEQFF.

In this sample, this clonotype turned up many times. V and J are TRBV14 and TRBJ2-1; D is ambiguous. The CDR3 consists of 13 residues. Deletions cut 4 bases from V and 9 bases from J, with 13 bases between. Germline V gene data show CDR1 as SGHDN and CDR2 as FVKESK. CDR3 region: CASSLQVVGEQFF. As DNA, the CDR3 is TGTGCCAGCAGCCTTCAGGTGGTGGGTGAGCAGTTCTTC.

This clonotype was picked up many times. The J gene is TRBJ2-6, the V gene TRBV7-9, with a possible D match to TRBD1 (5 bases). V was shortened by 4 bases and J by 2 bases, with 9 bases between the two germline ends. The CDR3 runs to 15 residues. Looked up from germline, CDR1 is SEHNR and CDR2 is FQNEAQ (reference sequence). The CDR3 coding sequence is TGTGCCAGCAGCTCCGAGACAGCTGGGGCCAACGTCCTGACTTTC. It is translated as CASSSETAGANVLTF.

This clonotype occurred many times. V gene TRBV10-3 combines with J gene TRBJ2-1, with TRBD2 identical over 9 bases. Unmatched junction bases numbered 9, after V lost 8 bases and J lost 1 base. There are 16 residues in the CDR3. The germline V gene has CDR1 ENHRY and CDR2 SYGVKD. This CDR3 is CAIQGIAGESYNEQFF. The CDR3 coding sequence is TGTGCCATCCAAGGGATAGCGGGAGAATCCTACAATGAGCAGTTCTTC.

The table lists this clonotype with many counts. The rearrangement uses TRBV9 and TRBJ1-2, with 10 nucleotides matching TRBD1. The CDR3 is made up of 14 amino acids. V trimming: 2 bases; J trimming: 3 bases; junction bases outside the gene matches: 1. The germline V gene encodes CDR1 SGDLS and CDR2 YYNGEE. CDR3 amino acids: CASSVDRGYYGYTF. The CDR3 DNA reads TGTGCCAGCAGCGTGGACAGGGGGTACTATGGCTACACCTTC.